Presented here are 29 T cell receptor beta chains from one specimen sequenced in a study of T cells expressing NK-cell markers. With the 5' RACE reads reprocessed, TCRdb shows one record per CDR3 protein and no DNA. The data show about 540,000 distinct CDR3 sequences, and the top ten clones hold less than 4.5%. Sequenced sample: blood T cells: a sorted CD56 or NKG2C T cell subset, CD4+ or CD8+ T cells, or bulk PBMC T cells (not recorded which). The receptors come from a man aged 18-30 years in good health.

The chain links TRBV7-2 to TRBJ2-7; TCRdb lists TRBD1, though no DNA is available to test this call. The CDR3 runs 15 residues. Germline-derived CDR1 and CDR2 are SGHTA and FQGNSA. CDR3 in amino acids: CASSSGSTPFYEQYF.

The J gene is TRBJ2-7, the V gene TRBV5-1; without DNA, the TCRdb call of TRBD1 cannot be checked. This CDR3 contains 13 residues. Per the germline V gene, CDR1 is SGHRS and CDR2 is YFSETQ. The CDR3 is CASSLVGGYEQYF.

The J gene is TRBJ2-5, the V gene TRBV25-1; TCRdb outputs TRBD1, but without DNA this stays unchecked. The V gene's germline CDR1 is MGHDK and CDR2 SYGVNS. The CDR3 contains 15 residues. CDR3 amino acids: CASSGTGTVGETQYF.

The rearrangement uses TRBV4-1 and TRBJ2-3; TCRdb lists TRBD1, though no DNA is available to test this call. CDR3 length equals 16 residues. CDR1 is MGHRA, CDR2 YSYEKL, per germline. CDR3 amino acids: CASSQEPGPNRDTQYF.

The CDR3 protein is CASSQLAEGYNEQFF. J is TRBJ2-1 and V is TRBV4-3; TCRdb picks TRBD2, but there is no DNA to check that call. In germline, CDR1 is LGHNA, CDR2 YSLEER. CDR3 length: 15 amino acids.

CDR3 loop: CASQAGGGQPQHF. This chain links TRBV6-5 with TRBJ1-5; TCRdb indicates TRBD1, and absent DNA this call remains unverified. Germline V gene data show CDR1 as MNHEY and CDR2 as SVGAGI. The CDR3 loop spans 13 amino acids.

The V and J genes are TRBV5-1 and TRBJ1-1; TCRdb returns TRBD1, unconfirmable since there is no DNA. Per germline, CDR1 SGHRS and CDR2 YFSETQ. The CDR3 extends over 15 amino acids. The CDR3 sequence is CASSGGQGVNTEAFF.

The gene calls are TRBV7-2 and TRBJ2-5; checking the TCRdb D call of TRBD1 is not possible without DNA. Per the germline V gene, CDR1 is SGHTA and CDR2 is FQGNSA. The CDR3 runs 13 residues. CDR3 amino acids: CASTIRGQETQYF.

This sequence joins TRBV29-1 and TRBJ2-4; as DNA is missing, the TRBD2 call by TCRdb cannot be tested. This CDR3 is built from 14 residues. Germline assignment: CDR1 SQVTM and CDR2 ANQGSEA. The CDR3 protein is CSVMTSVGKNIQYF. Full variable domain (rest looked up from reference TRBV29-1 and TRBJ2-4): SAVISQKPSRDICQRGTSLTIQCQVDSQVTMMFWYRQQPGQSLTLIATANQGSEATYESGFVIDKFPISRPNLTFSTLTVSNMSPEDSSIYLCSVMTSVGKNIQYFGAGTRLSVL.

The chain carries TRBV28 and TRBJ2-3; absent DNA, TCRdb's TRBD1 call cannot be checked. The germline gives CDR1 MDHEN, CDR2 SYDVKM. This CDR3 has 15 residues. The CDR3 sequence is CASTWGAGFSDTQYF.

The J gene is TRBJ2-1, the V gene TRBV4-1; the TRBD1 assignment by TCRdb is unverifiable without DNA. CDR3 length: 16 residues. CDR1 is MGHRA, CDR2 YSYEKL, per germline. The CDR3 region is CASSDGGRRHSNEQFF.

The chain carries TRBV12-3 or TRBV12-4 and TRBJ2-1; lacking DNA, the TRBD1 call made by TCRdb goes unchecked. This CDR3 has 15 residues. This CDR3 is CASTHSGTGSLEQFF.

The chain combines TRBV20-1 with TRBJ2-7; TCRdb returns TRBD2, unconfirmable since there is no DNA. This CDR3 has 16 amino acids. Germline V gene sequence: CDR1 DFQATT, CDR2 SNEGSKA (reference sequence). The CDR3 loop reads CSARGGTSGSSGEQYF.

The CDR3 sequence: CASSQSSGRNEQFF. This chain joins TRBV3-1 and TRBJ2-1; TCRdb's assignment of TRBD2 cannot be checked, as there is no DNA. This CDR3 has 14 residues. CDR1 LGHDT and CDR2 YNNKEL come from the germline V gene (reference sequence).

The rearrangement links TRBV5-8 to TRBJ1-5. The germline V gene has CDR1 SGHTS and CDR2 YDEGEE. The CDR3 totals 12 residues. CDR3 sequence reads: CASSLLKQPQHF.

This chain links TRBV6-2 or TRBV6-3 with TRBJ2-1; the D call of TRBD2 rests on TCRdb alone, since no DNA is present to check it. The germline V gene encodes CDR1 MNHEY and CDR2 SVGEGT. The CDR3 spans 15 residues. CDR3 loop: CASIPSGRTYNEQFF.

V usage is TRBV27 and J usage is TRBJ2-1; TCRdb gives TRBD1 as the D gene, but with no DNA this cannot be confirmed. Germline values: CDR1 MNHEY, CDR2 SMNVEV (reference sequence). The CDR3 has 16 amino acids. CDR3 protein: CASSPLLTLPYNEQFF.

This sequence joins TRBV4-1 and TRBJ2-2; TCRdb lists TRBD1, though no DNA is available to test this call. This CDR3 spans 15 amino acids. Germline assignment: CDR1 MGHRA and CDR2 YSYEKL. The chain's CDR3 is CASSQDRGGGRELFF.

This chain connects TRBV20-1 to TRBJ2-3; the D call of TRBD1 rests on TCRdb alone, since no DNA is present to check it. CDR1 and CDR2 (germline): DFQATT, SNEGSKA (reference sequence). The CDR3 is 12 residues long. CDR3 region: CSATVPTDTQYF.

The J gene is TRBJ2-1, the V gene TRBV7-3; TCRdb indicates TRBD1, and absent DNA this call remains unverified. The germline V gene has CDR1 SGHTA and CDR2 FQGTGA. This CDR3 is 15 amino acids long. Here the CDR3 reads CASSLTGQAGNEQFF.

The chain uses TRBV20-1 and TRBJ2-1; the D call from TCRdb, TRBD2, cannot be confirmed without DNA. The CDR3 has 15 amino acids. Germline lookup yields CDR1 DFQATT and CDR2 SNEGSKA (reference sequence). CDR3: CSARDAQAAYNEQFF.

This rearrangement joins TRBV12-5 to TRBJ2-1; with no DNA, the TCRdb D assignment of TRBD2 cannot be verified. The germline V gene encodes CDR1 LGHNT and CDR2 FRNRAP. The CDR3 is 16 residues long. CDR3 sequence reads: CASGLFLTSSGHEQFF.

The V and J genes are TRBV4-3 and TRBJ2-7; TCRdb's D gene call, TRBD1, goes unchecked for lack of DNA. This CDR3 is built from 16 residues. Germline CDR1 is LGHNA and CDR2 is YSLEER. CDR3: CASSQGGTGDSYEQYF.

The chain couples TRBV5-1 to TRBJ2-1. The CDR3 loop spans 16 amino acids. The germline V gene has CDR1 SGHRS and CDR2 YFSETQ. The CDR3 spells CASSPTGGSTYNEQFF. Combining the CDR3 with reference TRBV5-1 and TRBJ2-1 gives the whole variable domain KAGVTQTPRYLIKTRGQQVTLSCSPISGHRSVSWYQQTPGQGLQFLFEYFSETQRNKGNFPGRFSGRQFSNSRSEMNVSTLELGDSALYLCASSPTGGSTYNEQFFGPGTRLTVL.

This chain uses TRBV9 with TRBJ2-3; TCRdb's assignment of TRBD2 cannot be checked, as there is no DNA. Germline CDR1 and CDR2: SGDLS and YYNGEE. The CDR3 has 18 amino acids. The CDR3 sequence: CASSVGTSGRGSTDTQYF.

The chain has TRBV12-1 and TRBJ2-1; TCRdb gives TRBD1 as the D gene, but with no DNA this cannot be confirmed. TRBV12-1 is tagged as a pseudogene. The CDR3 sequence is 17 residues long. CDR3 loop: CASSFIGVPLNPTEQFF.

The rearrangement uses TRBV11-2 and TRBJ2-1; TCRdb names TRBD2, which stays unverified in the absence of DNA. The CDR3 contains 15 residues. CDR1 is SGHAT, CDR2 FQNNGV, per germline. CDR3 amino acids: CASRPSLFSRDEQFF.

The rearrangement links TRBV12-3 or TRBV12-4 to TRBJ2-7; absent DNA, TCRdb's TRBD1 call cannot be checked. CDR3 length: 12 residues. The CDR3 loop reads CASSPAVGEQYF.

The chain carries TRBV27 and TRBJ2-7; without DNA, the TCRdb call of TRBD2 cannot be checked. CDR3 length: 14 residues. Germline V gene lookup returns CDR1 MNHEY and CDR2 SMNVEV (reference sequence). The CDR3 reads CASSLEGKGNEQYF.